The next 21 T cell receptor beta chains were all read from a single sample in a study of cytomegalovirus exposure and HLA in healthy donors. PCR used 60 Vbeta primers and 13 Jbeta primers. Clones were sequenced by immunoSEQ multiplex PCR, and TCRdb holds only the in-frame ones, with some missing. The table lists about 120,000 clones, over 8% of them singletons. The specimen sequenced was PBMCs. The receptors derive from a man between 25 and 39 years old in good health and CMV-seronegative.

The chain employs TRBV10-1 and TRBJ2-2; TRBD2 aligns across 9 bases. Trimming took 4 bases from V and 5 from J; bases not matched to a gene: 5. The CDR3 extends over 15 amino acids. CDR1 and CDR2 from the germline V gene are WNHNN and SYGVQD (reference sequence). CDR3 nucleotide sequence: TGCGCCAGCAGTGGTAGCGGGAGCGGGACCGGGGAGCTGTTTTTT. It specifies CASSGSGSGTGELFF.

V gene TRBV5-1 combines with J gene TRBJ2-3; 11 bases are shared with TRBD2. The V gene's germline CDR1 is SGHRS and CDR2 YFSETQ. Trimming at V came to 1 base and at J to 1 base, leaving 14 bases not matched to a gene. The CDR3 has 20 amino acids. CDR3 in DNA: TGCGCCAGCAGCTTGTCACACCGGGGGACTAGCGGTCCCGGCACAGATACGCAGTATTTT. Translation: CASSLSHRGTSGPGTDTQYF.

This sequence joins TRBV4-2 and TRBJ2-7; 7 nucleotides match TRBD2. This CDR3 contains 16 residues. Per the germline V gene, CDR1 is LGHNA and CDR2 is YNFKEQ. V lost 0 bases to trimming and J lost 6 bases; unmatched junction nucleotides: 11. For the CDR3, the DNA is TGTGCCAGCAGCCAAGATGACAGCGGGAACAACTTCGAGCAGTACTTC. It encodes CASSQDDSGNNFEQYF.

This clone was seen a few times. V gene TRBV18 combines with J gene TRBJ1-2; the match to TRBD1 covers 7 bases. Germline assignment: CDR1 KGHSH and CDR2 LQKENI. The CDR3 is made up of 14 amino acids. With V trimmed by 2 bases and J by 6 bases, 6 bases remained unmatched. CDR3 loop: CASSPNMQGDGYTF. The CDR3 coding sequence is TGTGCCAGCTCACCAAATATGCAGGGGGATGGCTACACCTTC.

The V call is TRBV7-2, the J call TRBJ1-6; D possibly corresponds to TRBD1 (5 bases). Germline-derived CDR1 and CDR2 are SGHTA and FQGNSA. CDR3 size: 15 residues. The germline V and J ends were trimmed by 2 bases and 7 bases, with 12 bases remaining between them. In DNA form, the CDR3 reads TGTGCCAGCAGCTTACAGGGATTCGTAAATTCACCCCTCCACTTT. Translation gives CASSLQGFVNSPLHF.

The chain links TRBV19 to TRBJ1-1; 7 bases map to TRBD1. CDR1 and CDR2 from the germline V gene are LNHDA and SQIVND (reference sequence). Trimming took 5 bases from V and 4 from J; bases not matched to a gene: 1. The CDR3 has 12 residues. The CDR3 nucleotides read TGTGCCAGTAGTCAGGGGGTCACTGAAGCTTTCTTT. It specifies CASSQGVTEAFF.

The V gene is TRBV6-1, the J gene TRBJ1-4, with a tentative D call TRBD1 (6 bases). In germline, CDR1 is MNHNS, CDR2 SASEGT. V was trimmed by 5 bases and J by 3 bases, leaving 10 bases between them. The CDR3 sequence is 14 residues long. The chain's CDR3 is CASSQGRSNEKLFF. The CDR3 DNA sequence: TGTGCCAGCAGTCAGGGGCGGTCTAATGAAAAACTGTTTTTT.

This clone was picked up a small number of times. This chain joins TRBV29-1 and TRBJ2-3; D uncertain. This CDR3 spans 16 amino acids. Germline CDR1 SQVTM, CDR2 ANQGSEA. V shed 5 bases and J shed 1 base, with 19 bases lying between them. CDR3 nucleotides: TGCAGCGTTACCCGAGGAGCTTGGTCTGGCACAGATACGCAGTATTTT. It translates to CSVTRGAWSGTDTQYF.

CDR3: CASSSGPPDRAPDTQYF. The DNA for the CDR3 is TGTGCCAGCAGCTCAGGCCCCCCGGACAGGGCCCCAGATACGCAGTATTTT. The chain is built from TRBV7-9 and TRBJ2-3; the match to TRBD1 covers 8 bases. Germline CDR1 and CDR2: SEHNR and FQNEAQ (reference sequence). V lost 4 bases and J lost 4; bases outside the gene matches: 13. The CDR3 has 17 amino acids. Supplemented by reference TRBV7-9 and TRBJ2-3, the full variable domain reads DTGVSQNPRHKITKRGQNVTFRCDPISEHNRLYWYRQTLGQGPEFLTYFQNEAQLEKSRLLSDRFSAERPKGSFSTLEIQRTEQGDSAMYLCASSSGPPDRAPDTQYFGPGTRLTVL.

The chain has TRBV28 and TRBJ1-1; tentative D call: TRBD1 (6 bases). This CDR3 spans 15 amino acids. V lost 3 bases to trimming and J lost 4 bases, with 15 bases between them. Germline assignment: CDR1 MDHEN and CDR2 SYDVKM. The CDR3 nucleotides read TGTGCCAGCAGTTTTCGGGGCCAGGGGTCCACTGAAGCTTTCTTT. It codes for CASSFRGQGSTEAFF.

The rearrangement links TRBV19 to TRBJ2-3; D gene uncertain. This CDR3 is built from 15 residues. Trimming pared 5 bases from V and 4 bases from J, leaving 16 bases between. Germline V gene sequence: CDR1 LNHDA, CDR2 SQIVND (reference sequence). The DNA of the CDR3 is TGTGCCAGTAGTGTTGACTCATTTTCCGCAGATACGCAGTATTTT. This codes for CASSVDSFSADTQYF.

This clone was seen a handful of times. The CDR3 DNA reads as TGTGCCAGCAGCGAGCTTAGGGGGGGGCTAGCGACCGAGACCCAGTACTTC. Its translation: CASSELRGGLATETQYF. The V gene is TRBV7-9, the J gene TRBJ2-5; possibly TRBD2 for D (7 bases). V was clipped by 5 bases and J by 5 bases, with 24 bases between them. The CDR3 loop spans 17 amino acids. The germline V gene has CDR1 SEHNR and CDR2 FQNEAQ (reference sequence).

This chain connects TRBV27 to TRBJ2-1; 14 bases line up with TRBD2. The CDR3 contains 18 residues. Germline CDR1 and CDR2: MNHEY and SMNVEV (reference sequence). J was trimmed by 7 bases and V by 2 bases; bases with no gene match: 10. As DNA, the CDR3 is TGTGCCAGCAGTTTAACCCCGGGACTAGCGGGAGAGGGGAATGAGCAGTTCTTC. Amino acids: CASSLTPGLAGEGNEQFF.

V is TRBV29-1 and J is TRBJ1-3; 7 bases map to TRBD1. Germline-derived CDR1 and CDR2 are SQVTM and ANQGSEA. The CDR3 runs 14 residues. Unmatched junction bases numbered 12, after V lost 8 bases and J lost 5 bases. The CDR3 region has the DNA TGCAGCACCCAAGAGGCGGGACAGAGAAACACCATATATTTT. It codes for CSTQEAGQRNTIYF.

The chain has TRBV4-3 and TRBJ1-2; 7 bases map to TRBD1. V lost 5 bases to trimming and J lost 4 bases; unmatched junction nucleotides: 10. The CDR3 sequence is 15 residues long. Germline values: CDR1 LGHNA, CDR2 YSLEER. CDR3: CASSERDSRSYGYTF. CDR3 DNA sequence: TGCGCCAGCAGCGAAAGGGACAGCCGGAGCTATGGCTACACCTTC.

This rearrangement joins TRBV7-3 to TRBJ2-7, with a tentative D call TRBD1 (6 bases). V shed 1 base and J shed 1 base, with 11 bases lying between them. CDR3 length: 15 residues. CDR1 is SGHTA and CDR2 is FQGTGA in the germline V gene. DNA of the CDR3: TGTGCCAGCAGCTTAAGGGCAGGGGAGTCCTACGAGCAGTACTTC. Residues: CASSLRAGESYEQYF.

The CDR3 sequence is CASRGGGLNTGELFF. For the CDR3, the DNA is TGTGCCAGCAGGGGTGGGGGCCTGAACACCGGGGAGCTGTTTTTT. V usage is TRBV5-6 and J usage is TRBJ2-2, with a possible D match to TRBD1 (6 bases). The CDR3 length is 15 residues. Germline CDR1 reads SGHDT; CDR2 reads YYEEEE. The V end was cut by 5 bases, the J end by 1 base, with 12 bases between.

In this sample, this clone turned up a few times. This chain links TRBV6-4 with TRBJ2-3, with 9 bases aligning to TRBD2. The CDR3 sequence is 15 residues long. V shed 2 bases, J shed 0 bases, and the junction held 0 bases outside the gene matches. From germline, CDR1 is MRHNA and CDR2 SNTAGT. Written as DNA, the CDR3 is TGTGCCAGCAGTGACGGGACTAGCAGCACAGATACGCAGTATTTT. This encodes CASSDGTSSTDTQYF.

The V call is TRBV7-2, the J call TRBJ1-2; TRBD1 might be the D (5 bases). V lost 3 bases, J lost 7 bases, and 15 bases lay in between. The V gene's germline CDR1 is SGHTA and CDR2 FQGNSA. The CDR3 is 14 residues long. This chain's CDR3 is CASSFQGGGSGYTF. In nucleotides, the CDR3 is TGTGCCAGCAGCTTTCAGGGTGGGGGGTCTGGCTACACCTTC.

The chain uses TRBV7-9 and TRBJ2-3; tentatively, D is TRBD2 (6 bases). Germline V gives CDR1 SEHNR, CDR2 FQNEAQ (reference sequence). V lost 7 bases to trimming and J lost 2 bases, with 19 bases between them. The CDR3 is 16 residues long. CDR3 protein: CASTHEAWRDTDTQYF. CDR3 DNA: TGTGCCAGCACCCACGAAGCGTGGAGGGACACAGATACGCAGTATTTT.

The gene calls are TRBV9 and TRBJ2-7, with a weak D call TRBD2 (5 bases). The CDR3 loop spans 14 amino acids. CDR1 is SGDLS, CDR2 YYNGEE, per germline. V was cut by 3 bases and J by 4 bases, with 14 bases left in between. The CDR3 sequence is CASSAGGGPYEQYF. Written as DNA, the CDR3 is TGTGCCAGCAGCGCCGGCGGCGGGCCTTACGAGCAGTACTTC.